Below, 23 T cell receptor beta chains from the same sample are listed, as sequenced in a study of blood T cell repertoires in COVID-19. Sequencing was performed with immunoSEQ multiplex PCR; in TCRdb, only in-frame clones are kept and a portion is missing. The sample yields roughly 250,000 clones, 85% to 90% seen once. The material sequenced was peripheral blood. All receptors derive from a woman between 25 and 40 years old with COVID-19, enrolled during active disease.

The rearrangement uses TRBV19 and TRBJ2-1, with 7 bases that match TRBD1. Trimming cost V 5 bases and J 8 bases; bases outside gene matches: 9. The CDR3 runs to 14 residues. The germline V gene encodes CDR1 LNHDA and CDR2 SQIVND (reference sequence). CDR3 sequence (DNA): TGTGCCAGTAGTGCCTGGGACAGATTCGATGAGCAGTTCTTC. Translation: CASSAWDRFDEQFF.

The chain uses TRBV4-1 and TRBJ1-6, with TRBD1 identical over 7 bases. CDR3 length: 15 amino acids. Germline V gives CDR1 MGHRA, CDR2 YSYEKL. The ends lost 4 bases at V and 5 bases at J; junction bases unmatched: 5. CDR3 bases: TGCGCCAGCAGCCTCCGGGACAGCGATAATTCACCCCTCCACTTT. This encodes CASSLRDSDNSPLHF.

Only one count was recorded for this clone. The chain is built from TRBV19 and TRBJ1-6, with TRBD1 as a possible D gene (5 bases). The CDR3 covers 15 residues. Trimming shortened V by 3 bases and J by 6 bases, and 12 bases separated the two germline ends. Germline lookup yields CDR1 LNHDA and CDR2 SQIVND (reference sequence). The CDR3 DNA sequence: TGTGCCAGTAGTATTGGAGGGGCAGGTAATTCACCCCTCCACTTT. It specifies CASSIGGAGNSPLHF.

The CDR3 sequence is CASSPEAYSSTDTQYF. In DNA, the CDR3 is TGTGCCAGCAGCCCTGAAGCTTACTCTAGCACAGATACGCAGTATTTT. The V gene is TRBV13, the J gene TRBJ2-3; D ambiguous. In germline, CDR1 is PRHDT, CDR2 FYEKMQ (reference sequence). Trimming removed 5 bases at V and 0 bases at J, with 15 bases between. The length of the CDR3 is 16 residues.

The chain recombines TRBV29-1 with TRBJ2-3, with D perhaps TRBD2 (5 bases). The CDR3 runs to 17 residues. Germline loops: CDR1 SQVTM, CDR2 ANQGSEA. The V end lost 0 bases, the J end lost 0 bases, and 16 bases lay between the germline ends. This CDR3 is CSVEDPRRRSSTDTQYF. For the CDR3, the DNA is TGCAGCGTTGAAGACCCTAGACGGAGGTCCAGCACAGATACGCAGTATTTT.

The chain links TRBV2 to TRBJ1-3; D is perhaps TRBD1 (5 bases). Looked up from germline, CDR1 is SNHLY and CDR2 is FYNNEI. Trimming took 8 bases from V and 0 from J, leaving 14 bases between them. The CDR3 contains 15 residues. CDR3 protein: CASRTSGGSGNTIYF. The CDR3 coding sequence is TGTGCCAGCCGCACCTCGGGGGGCTCTGGAAACACCATATATTTT. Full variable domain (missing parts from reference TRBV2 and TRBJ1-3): EPEVTQTPSHQVTQMGQEVILRCVPISNHLYFYWYRQILGQKVEFLVSFYNNEISEKSEIFDDQFSVERPDGSNFTLKIRSTKLEDSAMYFCASRTSGGSGNTIYFGEGSWLTVV.

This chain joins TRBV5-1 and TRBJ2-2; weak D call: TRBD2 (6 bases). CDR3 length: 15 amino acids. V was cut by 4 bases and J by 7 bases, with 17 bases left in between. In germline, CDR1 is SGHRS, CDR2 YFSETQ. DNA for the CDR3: TGCGCCAGCAGCGCCCCGGGACTCCTAGGCGGGGAGCTGTTTTTT. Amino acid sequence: CASSAPGLLGGELFF.

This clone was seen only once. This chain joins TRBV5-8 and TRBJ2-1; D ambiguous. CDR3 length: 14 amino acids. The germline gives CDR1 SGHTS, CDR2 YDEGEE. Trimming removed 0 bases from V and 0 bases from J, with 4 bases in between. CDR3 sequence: CASSLDSSYNEQFF. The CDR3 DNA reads TGTGCCAGCAGCTTGGACAGCTCCTACAATGAGCAGTTCTTC.

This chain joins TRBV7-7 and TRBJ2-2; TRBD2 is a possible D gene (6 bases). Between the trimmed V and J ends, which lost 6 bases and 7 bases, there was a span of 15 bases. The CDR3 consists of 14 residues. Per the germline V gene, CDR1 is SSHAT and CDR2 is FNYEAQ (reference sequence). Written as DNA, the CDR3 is TGTGCCAGCAGTCAAACTCCGGGGGTCGGGGAGCTGTTTTTT. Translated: CASSQTPGVGELFF. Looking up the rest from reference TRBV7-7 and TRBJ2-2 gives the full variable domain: GAGVSQSPRYKVTKRGQDVTLRCDPISSHATLYWYQQALGQGPEFLTYFNYEAQPDKSGLPSDRFSAERPEGSISTLTIQRTEQRDSAMYRCASSQTPGVGELFFGEGSRLTVL.

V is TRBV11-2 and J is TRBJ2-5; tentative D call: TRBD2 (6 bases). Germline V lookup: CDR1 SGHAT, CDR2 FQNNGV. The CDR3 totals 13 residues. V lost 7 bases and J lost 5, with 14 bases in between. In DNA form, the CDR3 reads TGTGCCAGCACCGTGGGGGGTAGTGAGACCCAGTACTTC. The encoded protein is CASTVGGSETQYF.

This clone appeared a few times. CDR3 sequence (DNA): TGTGCCAGCAGTGAAAGAGGGAACCTAGCCTCGAGTAATGAAAAACTGTTTTTT. Its protein is CASSERGNLASSNEKLFF. This chain joins TRBV25-1 and TRBJ1-4; D ambiguous. CDR1 and CDR2 (germline): MGHDK, SYGVNS. Trimming left V 2 bases short and J 4 bases short, with 20 bases between. The CDR3 has 18 residues. Full variable domain (outside the CDR3, taken from reference TRBV25-1 and TRBJ1-4): EADIYQTPRYLVIGTGKKITLECSQTMGHDKMYWYQQDPGMELHLIHYSYGVNSTEKGDLSSESTVSRIRTEHFPLTLESARPSHTSQYLCASSERGNLASSNEKLFFGSGTQLSVL.

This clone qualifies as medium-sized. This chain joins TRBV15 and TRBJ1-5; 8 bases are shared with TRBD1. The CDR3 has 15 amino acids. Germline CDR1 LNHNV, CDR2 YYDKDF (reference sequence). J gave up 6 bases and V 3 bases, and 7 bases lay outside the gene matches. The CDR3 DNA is TGTGCCACCAGCAGCTCGGGACAGGTCTTTCAGCCCCAGCATTTT. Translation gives CATSSSGQVFQPQHF.

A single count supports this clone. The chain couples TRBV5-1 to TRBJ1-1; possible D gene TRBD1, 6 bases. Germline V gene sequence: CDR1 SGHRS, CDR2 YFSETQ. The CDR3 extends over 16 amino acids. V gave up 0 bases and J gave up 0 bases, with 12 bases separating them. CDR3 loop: CASSLGHRDVNTEAFF. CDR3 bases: TGCGCCAGCAGCTTGGGTCACAGGGATGTGAACACTGAAGCTTTCTTT.

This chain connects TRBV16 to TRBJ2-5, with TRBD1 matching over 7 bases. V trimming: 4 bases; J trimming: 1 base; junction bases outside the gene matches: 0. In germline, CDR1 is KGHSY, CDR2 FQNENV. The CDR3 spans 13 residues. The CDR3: CASSRDSQETQYF. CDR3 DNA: TGTGCCAGCAGCCGGGACAGCCAAGAGACCCAGTACTTC. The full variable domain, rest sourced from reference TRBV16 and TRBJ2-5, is GEEVAQTPKHLVRGEGQKAKLYCAPIKGHSYVFWYQQVLKNEFKFLISFQNENVFDETGMPKERFSAKCLPNSPCSLEIQATKLEDSAVYFCASSRDSQETQYFGPGTRLLVL.

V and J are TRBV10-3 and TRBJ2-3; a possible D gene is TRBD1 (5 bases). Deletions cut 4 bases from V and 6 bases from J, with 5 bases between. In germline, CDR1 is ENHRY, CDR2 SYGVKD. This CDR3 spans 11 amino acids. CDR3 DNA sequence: TGTGCCATCAGTGCAGGGGATACGCAGTATTTT. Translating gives CAISAGDTQYF.

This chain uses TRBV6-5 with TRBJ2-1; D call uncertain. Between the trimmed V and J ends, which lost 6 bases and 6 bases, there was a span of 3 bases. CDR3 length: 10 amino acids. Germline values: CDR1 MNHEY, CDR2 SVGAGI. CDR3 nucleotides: TGTGCCAGCAGCAGCAATGAGCAGTTCTTC. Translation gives CASSSNEQFF.

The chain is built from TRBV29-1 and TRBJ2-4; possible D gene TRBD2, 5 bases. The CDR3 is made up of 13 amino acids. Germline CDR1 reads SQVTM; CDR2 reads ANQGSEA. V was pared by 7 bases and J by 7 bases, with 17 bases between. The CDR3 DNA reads TGCAGCGCTTTTCTCGCCGGGAAGAACATTCAGTACTTC. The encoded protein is CSAFLAGKNIQYF.

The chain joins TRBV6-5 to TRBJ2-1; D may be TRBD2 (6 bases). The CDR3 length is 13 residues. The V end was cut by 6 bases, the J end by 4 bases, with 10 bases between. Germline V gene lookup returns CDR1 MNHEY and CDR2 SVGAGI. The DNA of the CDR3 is TGTGCCAGCAGGAGTGCGGGGTACAATGAGCAGTTCTTC. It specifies CASRSAGYNEQFF.

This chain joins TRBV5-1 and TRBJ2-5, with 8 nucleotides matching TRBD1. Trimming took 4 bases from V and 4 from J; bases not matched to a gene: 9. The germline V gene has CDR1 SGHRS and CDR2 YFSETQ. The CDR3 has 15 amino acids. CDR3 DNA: TGCGCCAGCAGCCTGGACAGGGAAACGGGAGAGACCCAGTACTTC. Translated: CASSLDRETGETQYF. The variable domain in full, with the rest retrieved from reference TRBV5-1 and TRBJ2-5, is KAGVTQTPRYLIKTRGQQVTLSCSPISGHRSVSWYQQTPGQGLQFLFEYFSETQRNKGNFPGRFSGRQFSNSRSEMNVSTLELGDSALYLCASSLDRETGETQYFGPGTRLLVL.

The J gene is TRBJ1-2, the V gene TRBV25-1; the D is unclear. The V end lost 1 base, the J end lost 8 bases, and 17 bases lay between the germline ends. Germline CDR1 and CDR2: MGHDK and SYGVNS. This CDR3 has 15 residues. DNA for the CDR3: TGTGCCAGCAGTGAATGGGAGCCGAACCGCGGCGGCTACACCTTC. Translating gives CASSEWEPNRGGYTF.

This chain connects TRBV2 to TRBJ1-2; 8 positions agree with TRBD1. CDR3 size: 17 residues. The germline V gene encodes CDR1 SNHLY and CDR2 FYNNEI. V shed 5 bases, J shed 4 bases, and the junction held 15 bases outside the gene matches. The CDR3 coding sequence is TGTGCCAGCAGTCCCCCCTTGGACAGGGCACTCAGCTATGGCTACACCTTC. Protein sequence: CASSPPLDRALSYGYTF.

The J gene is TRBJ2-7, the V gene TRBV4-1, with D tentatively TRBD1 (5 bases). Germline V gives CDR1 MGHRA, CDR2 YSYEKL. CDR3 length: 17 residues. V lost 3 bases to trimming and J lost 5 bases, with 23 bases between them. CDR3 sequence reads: CASSQLTHSGRVDEQYF. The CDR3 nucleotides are TGCGCCAGCAGCCAGCTAACCCATAGTGGCAGGGTGGACGAGCAGTACTTC.

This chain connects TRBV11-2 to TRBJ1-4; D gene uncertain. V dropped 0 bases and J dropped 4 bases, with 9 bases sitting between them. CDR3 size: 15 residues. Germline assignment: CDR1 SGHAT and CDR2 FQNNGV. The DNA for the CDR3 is TGTGCCAGCAGCTTAGATCTCAGGATTAATGAAAAACTGTTTTTT. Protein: CASSLDLRINEKLFF.